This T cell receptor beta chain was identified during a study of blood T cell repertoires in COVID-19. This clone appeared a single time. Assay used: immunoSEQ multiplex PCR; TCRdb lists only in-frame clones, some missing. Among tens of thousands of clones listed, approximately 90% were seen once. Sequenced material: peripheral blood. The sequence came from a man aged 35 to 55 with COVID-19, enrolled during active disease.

CDR3 in amino acids: CASSLLNSPLHF. The CDR3 DNA sequence: TGTGCCAGCAGTTTACTCAATTCACCCCTCCACTTT. This chain links TRBV28 with TRBJ1-6; D not certain. The CDR3 consists of 12 residues. V was trimmed by 2 bases and J by 7 bases, leaving 3 bases between them. From germline, CDR1 is MDHEN and CDR2 SYDVKM.